This T cell receptor (beta chain) was sequenced during a study of blood T cell repertoires in COVID-19. The V and J ends lost 6 bases and 4 bases respectively, with 16 bases between them. The V gene's germline CDR1 is MDHEN and CDR2 SYDVKM. The CDR3 extends over 15 amino acids. The assay was immunoSEQ multiplex PCR, and TCRdb's table has in-frame clones only and misses some. Of some 110,000 clones in the sample, 80% to 85% were seen once. The material sequenced was PBMCs or T cells enriched from blood (not recorded which). The rearrangement links TRBV28 to TRBJ1-5; D is perhaps TRBD1 (6 bases). The receptor comes from a woman aged 30 to 39 who had recovered from COVID-19. In nucleotides, the CDR3 is TGTGCCAGCAGCCAAGGGGGGGTGGGTAATCAGCCCCAGCATTTT. It is translated as CASSQGGVGNQPQHF.